The 4 T cell receptor beta chains given below trace back to one sample, sequenced in a study of CD8 T cells in Susac syndrome. RNA in amounts of roughly 0.45 to 1 ug was reverse transcribed with random hexamers. One entry per CDR3 protein, called by TCRdb with MiXCR from the immunoSEQ multiplex PCR reads. Among some 200,000 distinct CDR3 sequences listed, roughly 90% were seen once. The material sequenced was CD4+ T cells from PBMCs. The origin of the receptors is a human donor with Susac syndrome.

This sequence joins TRBV20-1 and TRBJ1-3, with D perhaps matching TRBD1 (5 bases). Looked up from germline, CDR1 is DFQATT and CDR2 is SNEGSKA (reference sequence). The CDR3 length is 13 residues. V lost 5 bases and J 0 bases, leaving 8 bases between the germline ends. The CDR3 nucleotides are TGCAGTGCTCCTGACAGCTCTGGAAACACCATATATTTT. It is translated as CSAPDSSGNTIYF.

V and J are TRBV7-3 and TRBJ2-3; D is perhaps TRBD2 (5 bases). V was shortened by 5 bases and J by 1 base, with 13 bases between the two germline ends. Germline loops: CDR1 SGHTA, CDR2 FQGTGA. CDR3 length equals 15 residues. The CDR3 sequence: CASSPRAARTDTQYF. The CDR3 DNA sequence: TGTGCCAGCAGCCCGAGAGCGGCCCGCACAGATACGCAGTATTTT.

The rearrangement links TRBV3-1 to TRBJ1-2; a possible D gene is TRBD1 (6 bases). Germline V lookup: CDR1 LGHDT, CDR2 YNNKEL (reference sequence). The germline V and J ends were trimmed by 3 bases and 4 bases, with 12 bases remaining between them. The CDR3 is 14 residues long. The CDR3 reads CASSQGQGLYGYTF. For the CDR3, the DNA is TGTGCCAGCAGCCAGGGTCAGGGGCTCTATGGCTACACCTTC.

The chain has TRBV20-1 and TRBJ1-6; TRBD1 is a possible D gene (5 bases). Germline V gene lookup returns CDR1 DFQATT and CDR2 SNEGSKA (reference sequence). V was trimmed by 2 bases and J by 9 bases, leaving 11 bases between them. The CDR3 is 13 amino acids. In DNA form, the CDR3 reads TGCAGTGCTAGAATCCAGGGATCTTCACCCCTCCACTTT. This codes for CSARIQGSSPLHF.